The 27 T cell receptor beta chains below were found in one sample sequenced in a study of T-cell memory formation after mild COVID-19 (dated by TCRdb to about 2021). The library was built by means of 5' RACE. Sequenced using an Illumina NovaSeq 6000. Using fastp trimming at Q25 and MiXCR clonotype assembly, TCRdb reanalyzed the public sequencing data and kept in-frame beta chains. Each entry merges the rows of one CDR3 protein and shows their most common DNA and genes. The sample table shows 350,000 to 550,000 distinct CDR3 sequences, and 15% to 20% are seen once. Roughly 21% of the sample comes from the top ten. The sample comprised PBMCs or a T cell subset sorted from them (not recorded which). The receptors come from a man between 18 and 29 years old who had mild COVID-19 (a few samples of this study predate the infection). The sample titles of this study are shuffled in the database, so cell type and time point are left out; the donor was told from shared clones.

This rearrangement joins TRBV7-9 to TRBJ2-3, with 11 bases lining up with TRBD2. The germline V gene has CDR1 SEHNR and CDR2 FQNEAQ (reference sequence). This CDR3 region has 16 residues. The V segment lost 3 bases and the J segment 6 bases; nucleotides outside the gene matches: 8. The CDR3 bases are TGTGCCAGCAGCTTTACTAGCGGGGGCTGGGGTGATACGCAGTATTTT. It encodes CASSFTSGGWGDTQYF.

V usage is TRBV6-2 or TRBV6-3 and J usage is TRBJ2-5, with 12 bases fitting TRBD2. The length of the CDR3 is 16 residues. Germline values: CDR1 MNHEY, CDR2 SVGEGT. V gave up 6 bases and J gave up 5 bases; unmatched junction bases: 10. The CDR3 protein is CASSSRLAGARETQYF. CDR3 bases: TGTGCCAGCAGCTCTCGACTAGCGGGGGCCCGTGAGACCCAGTACTTC.

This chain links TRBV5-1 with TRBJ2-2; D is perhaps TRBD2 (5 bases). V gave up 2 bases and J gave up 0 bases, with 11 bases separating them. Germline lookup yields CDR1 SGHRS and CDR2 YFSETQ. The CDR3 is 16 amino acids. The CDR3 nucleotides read TGCGCCAGCAGCTTCTCGGGGATCACGAACACCGGGGAGCTGTTTTTT. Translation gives CASSFSGITNTGELFF.

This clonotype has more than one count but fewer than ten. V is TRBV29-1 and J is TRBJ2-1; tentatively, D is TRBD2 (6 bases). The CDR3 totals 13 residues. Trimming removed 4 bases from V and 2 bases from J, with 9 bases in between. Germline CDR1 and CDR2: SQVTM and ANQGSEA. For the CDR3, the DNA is TGCAGCGTTGGCGGGGTGGCCTACAATGAGCAGTTCTTC. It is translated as CSVGGVAYNEQFF.

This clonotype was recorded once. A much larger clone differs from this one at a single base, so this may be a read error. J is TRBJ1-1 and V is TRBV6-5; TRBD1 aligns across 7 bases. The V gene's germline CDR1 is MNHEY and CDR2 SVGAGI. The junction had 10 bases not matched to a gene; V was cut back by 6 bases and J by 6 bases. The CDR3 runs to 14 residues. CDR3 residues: CASRLQGMGSEAFF. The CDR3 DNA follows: TGTGCCAGCAGATTACAGGGGATGGGCTCTGAAGCTTTCTTT.

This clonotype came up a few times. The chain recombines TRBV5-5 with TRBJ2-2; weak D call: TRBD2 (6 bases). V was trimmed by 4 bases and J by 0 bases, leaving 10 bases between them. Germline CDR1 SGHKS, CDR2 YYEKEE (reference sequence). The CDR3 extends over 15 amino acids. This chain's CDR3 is CASSVGGANTGELFF. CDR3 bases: TGTGCCAGCAGCGTGGGGGGTGCGAACACCGGGGAGCTGTTTTTT.

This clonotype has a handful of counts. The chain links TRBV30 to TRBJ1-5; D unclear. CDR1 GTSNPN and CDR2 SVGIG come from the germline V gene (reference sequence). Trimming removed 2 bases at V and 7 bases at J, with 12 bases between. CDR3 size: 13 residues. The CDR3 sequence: CAWSRQRSQPQHF. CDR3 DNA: TGTGCCTGGAGTCGACAAAGGAGCCAGCCCCAGCATTTT.

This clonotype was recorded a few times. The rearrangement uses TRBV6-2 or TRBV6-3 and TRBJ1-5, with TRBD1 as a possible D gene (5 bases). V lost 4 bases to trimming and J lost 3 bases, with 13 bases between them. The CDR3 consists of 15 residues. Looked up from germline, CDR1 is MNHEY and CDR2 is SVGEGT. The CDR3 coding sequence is TGTGCCAGCAGTTTACGGGACGGCCACAATCAGCCCCAGCATTTT. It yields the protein CASSLRDGHNQPQHF.

CDR3 in amino acids: CASSQWPNEQFF. The CDR3 DNA sequence: TGCGCCAGCAGCCAGTGGCCGAATGAGCAGTTCTTC. The gene calls are TRBV4-3 and TRBJ2-1; D unclear. Trimming took off 3 bases at V and 7 bases at J, with 7 bases between the two ends. This CDR3 is 12 amino acids long. Germline V gene sequence: CDR1 LGHNA, CDR2 YSLEER.

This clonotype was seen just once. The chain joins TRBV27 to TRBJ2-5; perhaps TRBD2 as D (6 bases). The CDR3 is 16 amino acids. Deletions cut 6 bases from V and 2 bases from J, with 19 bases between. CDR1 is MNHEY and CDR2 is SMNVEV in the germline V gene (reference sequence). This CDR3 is CASSPKIPGGQETQYF. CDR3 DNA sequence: TGTGCCAGCAGCCCCAAAATTCCCGGAGGGCAAGAGACCCAGTACTTC.

CDR3 region: CASSSGVPNTEAFF. The CDR3 DNA reads TGTGCCAGCAGCTCGGGGGTCCCAAACACTGAAGCTTTCTTT. The rearrangement joins TRBV5-4 to TRBJ1-1, with D possibly TRBD1 on 5 matching bases. CDR3 length: 14 amino acids. Germline CDR1 reads SGHNT; CDR2 reads YYREEE (reference sequence). The V end was cut by 3 bases, the J end by 2 bases, with 11 bases between.

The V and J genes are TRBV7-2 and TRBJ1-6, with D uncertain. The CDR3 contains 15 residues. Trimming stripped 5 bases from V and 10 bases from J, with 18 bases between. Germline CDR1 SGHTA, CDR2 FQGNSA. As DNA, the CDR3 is TGTGCCAGCAGCCTGCAGACCCGCATAAACTCACCCCTCCACTTT. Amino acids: CASSLQTRINSPLHF.

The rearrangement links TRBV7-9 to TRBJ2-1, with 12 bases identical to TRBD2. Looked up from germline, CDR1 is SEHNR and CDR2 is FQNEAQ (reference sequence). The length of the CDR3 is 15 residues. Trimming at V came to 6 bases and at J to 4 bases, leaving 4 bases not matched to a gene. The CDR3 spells CASSHGLAGYNEQFF. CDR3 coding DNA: TGTGCCAGCAGTCATGGACTAGCGGGGTACAATGAGCAGTTCTTC.

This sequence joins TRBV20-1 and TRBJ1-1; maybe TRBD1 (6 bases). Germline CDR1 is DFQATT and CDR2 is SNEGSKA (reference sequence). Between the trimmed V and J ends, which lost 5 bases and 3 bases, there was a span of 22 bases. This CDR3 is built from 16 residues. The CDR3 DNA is TGCAGTGCTTCACCGGGACAACGAGTTTCGGACACTGAAGCTTTCTTT. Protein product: CSASPGQRVSDTEAFF.

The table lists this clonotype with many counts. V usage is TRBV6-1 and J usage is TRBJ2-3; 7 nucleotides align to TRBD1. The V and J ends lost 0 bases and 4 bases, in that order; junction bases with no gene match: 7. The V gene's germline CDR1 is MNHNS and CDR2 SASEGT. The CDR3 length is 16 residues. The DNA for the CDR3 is TGTGCCAGCAGTGAAGCTCAGGGGGAAAAAGCAGATACGCAGTATTTT. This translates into CASSEAQGEKADTQYF.

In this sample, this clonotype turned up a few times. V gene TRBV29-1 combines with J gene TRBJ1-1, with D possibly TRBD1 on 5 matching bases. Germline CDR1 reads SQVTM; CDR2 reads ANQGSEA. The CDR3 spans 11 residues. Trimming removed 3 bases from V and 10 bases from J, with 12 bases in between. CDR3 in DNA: TGCAGCGTTGAGGTCCAGGGAAGAGCTTTCTTT. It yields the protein CSVEVQGRAFF. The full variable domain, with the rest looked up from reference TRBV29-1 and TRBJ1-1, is SAVISQKPSRDICQRGTSLTIQCQVDSQVTMMFWYRQQPGQSLTLIATANQGSEATYESGFVIDKFPISRPNLTFSTLTVSNMSPEDSSIYLCSVEVQGRAFFGQGTRLTVV.

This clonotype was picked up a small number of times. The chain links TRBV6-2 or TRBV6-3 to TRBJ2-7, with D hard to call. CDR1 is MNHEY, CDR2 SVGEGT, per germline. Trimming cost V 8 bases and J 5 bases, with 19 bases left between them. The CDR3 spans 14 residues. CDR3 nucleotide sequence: TGTGCCAGCGCATACCGGGTTAGCTTTAACGAGCAGTACTTC. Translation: CASAYRVSFNEQYF.

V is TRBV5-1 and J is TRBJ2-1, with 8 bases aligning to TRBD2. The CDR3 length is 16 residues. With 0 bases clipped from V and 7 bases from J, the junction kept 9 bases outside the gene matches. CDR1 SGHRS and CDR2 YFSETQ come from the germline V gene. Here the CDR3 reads CASSLAVGSGKNEQFF. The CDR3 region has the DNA TGCGCCAGCAGCTTGGCCGTCGGTAGCGGGAAAAATGAGCAGTTCTTC.

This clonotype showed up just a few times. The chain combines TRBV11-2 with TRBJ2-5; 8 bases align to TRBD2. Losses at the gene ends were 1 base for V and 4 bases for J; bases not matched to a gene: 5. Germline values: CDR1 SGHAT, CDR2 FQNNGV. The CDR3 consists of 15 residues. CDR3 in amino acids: CASSLVGLVGETQYF. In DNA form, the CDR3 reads TGTGCCAGCAGCTTAGTGGGACTAGTAGGAGAGACCCAGTACTTC.

CDR3: CASSSGQSLIEKLFF. CDR3 nucleotides: TGTGCCAGCAGTTCGGGACAGAGCCTGATTGAAAAACTGTTTTTT. V is TRBV6-6 and J is TRBJ1-4; 7 bases are shared with TRBD1. CDR1 is MNHNY, CDR2 SVGAGI, per germline (reference sequence). The CDR3 spans 15 residues. V was pared by 4 bases and J by 7 bases, with 9 bases of the junction left unmatched.

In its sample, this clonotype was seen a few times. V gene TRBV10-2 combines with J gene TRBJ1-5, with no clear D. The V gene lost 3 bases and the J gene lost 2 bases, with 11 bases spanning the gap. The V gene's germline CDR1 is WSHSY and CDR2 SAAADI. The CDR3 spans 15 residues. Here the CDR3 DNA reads TGCGCCAGCAGTGATCGGTCGGCGGGCAATCAGCCCCAGCATTTT. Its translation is CASSDRSAGNQPQHF.

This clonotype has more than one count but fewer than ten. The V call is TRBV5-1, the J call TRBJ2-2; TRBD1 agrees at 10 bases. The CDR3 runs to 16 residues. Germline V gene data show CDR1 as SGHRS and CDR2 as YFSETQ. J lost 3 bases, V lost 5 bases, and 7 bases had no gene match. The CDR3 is CASSRTGTGDTGELFF. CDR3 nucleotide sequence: TGCGCCAGCAGTAGGACCGGGACAGGGGACACCGGGGAGCTGTTTTTT.

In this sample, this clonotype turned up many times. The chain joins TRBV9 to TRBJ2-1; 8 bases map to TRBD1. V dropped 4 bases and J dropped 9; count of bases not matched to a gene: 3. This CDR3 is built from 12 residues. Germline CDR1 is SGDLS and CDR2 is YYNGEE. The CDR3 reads CASSPTGGEQFF. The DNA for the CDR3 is TGTGCCAGCAGCCCAACAGGGGGTGAGCAGTTCTTC.

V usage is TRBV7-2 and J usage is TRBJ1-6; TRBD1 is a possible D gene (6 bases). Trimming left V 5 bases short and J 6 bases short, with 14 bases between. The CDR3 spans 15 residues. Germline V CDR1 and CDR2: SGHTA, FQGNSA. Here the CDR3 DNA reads TGTGCCAGCAGCCCACAGGGCCTTCTTAATTCACCCCTCCACTTT. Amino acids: CASSPQGLLNSPLHF.

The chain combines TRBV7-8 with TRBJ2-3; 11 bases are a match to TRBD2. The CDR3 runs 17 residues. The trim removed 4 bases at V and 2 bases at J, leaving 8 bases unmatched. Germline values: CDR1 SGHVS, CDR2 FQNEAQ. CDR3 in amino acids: CASSSSLAGGHTDTQYF. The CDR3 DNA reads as TGTGCCAGCAGCTCCTCTCTAGCGGGGGGCCACACAGATACGCAGTATTTT. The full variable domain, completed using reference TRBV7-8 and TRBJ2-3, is GAGVSQSPRYKVAKRGQDVALRCDPISGHVSLFWYQQALGQGPEFLTYFQNEAQLDKSGLPSDRFFAERPEGSVSTLKIQRTQQEDSAVYLCASSSSLAGGHTDTQYFGPGTRLTVL.

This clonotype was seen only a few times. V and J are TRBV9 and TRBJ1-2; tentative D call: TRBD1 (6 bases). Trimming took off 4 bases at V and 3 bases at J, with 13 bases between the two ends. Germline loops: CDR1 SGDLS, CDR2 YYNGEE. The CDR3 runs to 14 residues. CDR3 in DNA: TGTGCCAGCAGCCCCAGGGACAATCACTATGGCTACACCTTC. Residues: CASSPRDNHYGYTF.

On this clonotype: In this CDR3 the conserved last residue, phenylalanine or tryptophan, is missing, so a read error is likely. In DNA, the CDR3 is TGCGCCAGCAGCCAAGAAGCGGGGCGCACAGATACGCAGTATATT. Its translation: CASSQEAGRTDTQYI. This sequence joins TRBV4-3 and TRBJ2-3; 7 bases are a match to TRBD2. CDR3 length equals 15 residues. V shed 0 bases, J shed 1 base, and the junction held 1 base outside the gene matches. Per germline, CDR1 LGHNA and CDR2 YSLEER.